The rows below give T cell receptor beta chains drawn from one sample of a study of response to subunit inactivated influenza vaccine. TCRdb used MiXCR to reprocess the RT-PCR reads, holding one entry per CDR3 protein. The sample yields just under 550,000 distinct CDR3 sequences, roughly a quarter seen once. In addition, the sample was reused for a study of T cells expressing NK-cell markers.

Specimen: CD4+ T cells sorted from PBMCs, collected about 13 days after vaccination. All receptors derive from a man in his forties or fifties who received an inactivated influenza vaccine. The CDR3 runs from the conserved cysteine through the conserved F or W. The order of the fields is D gene, clone size, J gene, V gene, CDR3 DNA, CDR3 protein. D genes are given only for firm matches. The size entry is marked missing in some rows and otherwise reads once, few, many or a size class.

>NA|few|TRBJ2-3|TRBV20-1
TGCAGTGCTAGATCCCCCACCCAACGGGGCCCAGATACGCAGTATTTT
CSARSPTQRGPDTQYF
>NA|NA|TRBJ1-2|TRBV5-1
TGCGCCAGCAGCTTGGCGGCAGGGCGAGGTGATGGCTACACCTTC
CASSLAAGRGDGYTF
>NA|NA|TRBJ1-5|TRBV2
TGTGCCAGCAGTGACAGATTGAGCAATCAGCCCCAGCATTTT
CASSDRLSNQPQHF
>TRBD1|few|TRBJ2-7|TRBV27
TGTGCCAGCAGCTGGGAGAACAGGGGGCAAGCCGAGCAGTACTTC
CASSWENRGQAEQYF
>NA|many|TRBJ2-7|TRBV2
TGTGCCAGCAGTGCGGTGGGTCGACCCTACGAGCAGTACTTC
CASSAVGRPYEQYF
>TRBD1|NA|TRBJ2-7|TRBV4-3
TGCGCCAGCAGCCAAGGGACAGGGGCGTTCTACGAGCAGTACTTC
CASSQGTGAFYEQYF
>NA|few|TRBJ2-7|TRBV7-8
TGTGCCAGCAGCTTAGGGGGACGGGGATTAGTCGAGCAGTACTTC
CASSLGGRGLVEQYF
>NA|NA|TRBJ2-5|TRBV20-1
TGCAGTGCTAGTGGTTCGGGGAAGGAGACCCAGTACTTC
CSASGSGKETQYF
>NA|many|TRBJ2-1|TRBV27
TGTGCCAGCAGTTTTGTTAGAGGCAATGAGCAGTTCTTC
CASSFVRGNEQFF
>TRBD2|NA|TRBJ2-7|TRBV5-1
TGCGCCAGCAGCTTGGCCGTCATCGGGGCTAGCGGGGGGTGGATCTACGAGCAGTACTTC
CASSLAVIGASGGWIYEQYF
>NA|NA|TRBJ1-6|TRBV3-1
TGTGCCAGCAGCCATTCCCAGGGATTTAATTCACCCCTCCACTTT
CASSHSQGFNSPLHF
>NA|NA|TRBJ2-7|TRBV7-2
TGTGCCAGCAGCTTAGCCCCGACTCAGAGCTCCTACGAGCAGTACTTC
CASSLAPTQSSYEQYF
>TRBD1|NA|TRBJ2-1|TRBV20-1
TGCAGTGCTAGAGGTGACAGGGAGCCCAACAATGAGCAGTTCTTC
CSARGDREPNNEQFF
>TRBD1|NA|TRBJ2-3|TRBV28
TGTGCCAGCTCCACCCTAGGACAGGGCACAGATACGCAGTATTTT
CASSTLGQGTDTQYF
>NA|few|TRBJ2-5|TRBV29-1
TGCAGCGTTGACTGGCCCCAAGAGACCCAGTACTTC
CSVDWPQETQYF
>TRBD2|NA|TRBJ2-2|TRBV4-1
TGCGCCAGCAGCCAAGTTCGCGGGGGAACGAACACCGGGGAGCTGTTTTTT
CASSQVRGGTNTGELFF
>NA|NA|TRBJ2-7|TRBV2
TGTGCCAGCAGAAAGGACCCGGGGGTGAGCGAGCAGTACTTC
CASRKDPGVSEQYF
>TRBD2|NA|TRBJ2-1|TRBV4-1
TGCGCCAGCAGCCCGGGACTAGCGGGAGGGCCCGGTGAGCAGTTCTTC
CASSPGLAGGPGEQFF
>TRBD2|NA|TRBJ2-7|TRBV6-2/TRBV6-3
TGTGCCAGCAGTTACTCCGCTAGCGGAAACTACGAGCAGTACTTC
CASSYSASGNYEQYF
>NA|NA|TRBJ2-1|TRBV27
TGTGCCAGCCGCACTAGACAGGTTCTCTACAATGAGCAGTTCTTC
CASRTRQVLYNEQFF
>TRBD2|NA|TRBJ2-5|TRBV15
TGTGCCACCAGCAGTGGACTAGCGGTTCAAGAGACCCAGTACTTC
CATSSGLAVQETQYF
>TRBD2|few|TRBJ2-6|TRBV20-1
TGCAGTGCTAGAGATCGAGTCGGGGGGTCCTTATCTGGGGCCAACGTCCTGACTTTC
CSARDRVGGSLSGANVLTF
>NA|few|TRBJ1-6|TRBV7-2
TGTGCCAGCAGCTCTAATTCACCCCTCCACTTT
CASSSNSPLHF
>NA|many|TRBJ2-1|TRBV5-1
TGCGCCAGCAGCTTGGACACTAGTTCGTCCTACAATGAGCAGTTCTTC
CASSLDTSSSYNEQFF
>TRBD2|many|TRBJ2-3|TRBV7-6
TGTGCCAGCAGCTCTGGACTAGCGGGAAGCACAGATACGCAGTATTTT
CASSSGLAGSTDTQYF
>TRBD2|few|TRBJ2-3|TRBV7-9
TGTGCCAGCAGCCCGACTCCGATTCTAGCGGGGCTAAATACGCAGTATTTT
CASSPTPILAGLNTQYF
>TRBD1|NA|TRBJ2-1|TRBV18
TGTGCCAGCTCACCACCGATGACAGGGCGGAATGAGCAGTTCTTC
CASSPPMTGRNEQFF
>TRBD1|few|TRBJ1-1|TRBV7-6
TGTGCCAGCAGTTCTATCGGACAGGCCACTGAAGCTTTCTTT
CASSSIGQATEAFF
>TRBD2|NA|TRBJ2-1|TRBV30
TGTGCCTGGAGTGTCGTAAGCGGGGGGCACTCCTACAATGAGCAGTTCTTC
CAWSVVSGGHSYNEQFF
>TRBD1|many|TRBJ2-1|TRBV18
TGTGCCAGCTCACCCGACAGGGGTAACGAGCAGTTCTTC
CASSPDRGNEQFF
>NA|NA|TRBJ2-3|TRBV2
TGTGCCAGCGTAACCCGGAGGGGCTCGGATACGCAGTATTTT
CASVTRRGSDTQYF
>NA|few|TRBJ1-6|TRBV20-1
TGCAGTGCGGCTCGGGCCGCCGGGGATTCACCCCTCCACTTT
CSAARAAGDSPLHF
>TRBD2|NA|TRBJ2-1|TRBV28
TGTGCCAGCAGTCCGACTAGCGGGAGTAGGAATGAGCAGTTCTTC
CASSPTSGSRNEQFF
>NA|NA|TRBJ2-2|TRBV20-1
TGCAGTGCTAGTCTAGCCCGCGGGGAGCTGTTTTTT
CSASLARGELFF
>TRBD1|NA|TRBJ2-3|TRBV5-1
TGCGCCAGCAGCTTGGAGTGGGACAGGGGTCGGTTATCAGATACGCAGTATTTT
CASSLEWDRGRLSDTQYF
>NA|NA|TRBJ2-7|TRBV7-2
TGTGCCAGCAGCTTAGAGGCAGGGAAGATCTACGAGCAGTACTTC
CASSLEAGKIYEQYF
>NA|NA|TRBJ1-5|TRBV4-1
TGCGCCAGCAGCCAAGTTCCCGGAGGAAGATATAGCAATCAGCCCCAGCATTTT
CASSQVPGGRYSNQPQHF
>TRBD2|NA|TRBJ2-5|TRBV5-1
TGCGCCAGCAGCCCAAATGGGATTAACCGGGGAGGGGAGACCCAGTACTTC
CASSPNGINRGGETQYF
>NA|few|TRBJ2-3|TRBV15
TGTGCCACCAGCAGAGACGTATATACGCAGTATTTT
CATSRDVYTQYF
>NA|few|TRBJ2-2|TRBV6-1
TGTGCCAGCAAGGTTTCGAACACCGGGGAGCTGTTTTTT
CASKVSNTGELFF
>NA|NA|TRBJ2-7|TRBV29-1
TGCAGCGCAAGACAGGACACCTACGAGCAGTACTTC
CSARQDTYEQYF
>NA|NA|TRBJ1-3|TRBV6-5
TGTGCCAGCAGTTACTCCAGAGCTGGAAACACCATATATTTT
CASSYSRAGNTIYF
>NA|few|TRBJ2-3|TRBV27
TGTGCCAGCGGTGCGGGAAGGGGCACAGATACGCAGTATTTT
CASGAGRGTDTQYF
>NA|NA|TRBJ2-3|TRBV20-1
TGCAGTGCTAGACCCCGGGGCCGAGGGACAGATACGCAGTATTTT
CSARPRGRGTDTQYF